This T cell receptor (beta chain) was profiled in a study of chemoradiotherapy in HPV16-positive cancers. Using immunoSEQ multiplex PCR, the repertoire was profiled, and TCRdb retains in-frame clones only, with some absent. Of roughly 9,300 clones in the sample, 65% to 70% are singletons; the top ten hold roughly 14%. This CDR3 is built from 14 residues. From germline, CDR1 is MNHEY and CDR2 SMNVEV (reference sequence). The V end lost 3 bases, the J end lost 5 bases, and 10 bases lay between the germline ends. In its sample, this clone was seen a few times. The antigen is unknown. The study's findings and limits: Functional assays defining HPV-specific T cells used only a couple of HPV16-positive patients. Candidate HPV-specific clones and E7-related TCR motifs grew in tumor during treatment. Better recurrence-free survival went with HPV-responsive T-cell expansion in HPV16-positive patients.

This chain uses TRBV27 with TRBJ1-4; no reliable D call. This TCR derives from a human donor with HPV-associated anogenital cancer. Collection of the sample occurred from a patient who underwent chemoradiotherapy. In DNA form, the CDR3 reads TGTGCCAGCAGTTTTGGGCAAGCAAATGAAAAACTGTTTTTT. This encodes CASSFGQANEKLFF.